The source of this TCR beta chain is a study of tumor-infiltrating lymphocytes in primary liver carcinoma. There are many counts of this clonotype. Its antigen remains unidentified. With a constant-region primer, TCR beta cDNA was made from roughly 500 ng of total RNA. Nested multiplex PCR, run for three rounds with slightly modified ARM-PCR, yielded TCR beta libraries. From the multiplex PCR reads, TCRdb called clonotypes with MiXCR, one entry per CDR3 protein. The table includes roughly 20,000 distinct CDR3 sequences, approximately 79% detected once. DNA and RNA were both co-extracted from about 19-30 mg of bulk tissue that had not been sorted. Findings and limits, study-wide: Reduced overlap was seen in tumor-adjacent and tumor-blood pairs versus tumor region pairs.

Sequences were obtained from liver tumor tissue from sampling region 4. Subset in this sample: tumor region T4, right-lateral pole. This receptor was obtained from a woman under 40 with primary liver carcinoma and hepatitis B virus infection.

CDR3 in DNA: TGTGCCAGCAGTGGTACTCCAACCTACGAGCAGTACTTC. It encodes CASSGTPTYEQYF. The chain has TRBV28 and TRBJ2-7; D uncertain. The germline CDR1 and CDR2 sequences are MDHEN and SYDVKM. Trimming took off 5 bases at V and 2 bases at J, with 10 bases between the two ends. The CDR3 extends over 13 amino acids.